This record looks at one T cell receptor (beta chain) sequence and its context. Antigen unknown. The germline gives CDR1 SNHLY, CDR2 FYNNEI. The CDR3 consists of 16 residues. Unmatched junction bases numbered 8, after V lost 5 bases and J lost 0 bases. These data belong to a study of graft-versus-host responses after intestinal transplantation. Profiling relied on immunoSEQ multiplex PCR, and the TCRdb table lists in-frame clones only, not all of them. Here the sample spans about 130,000 clones, roughly 92% being singletons. This specimen consisted of unstimulated CD4+ T cells sorted from spleen or lymph node cells, obtained before intestinal transplant. The chain couples TRBV2 to TRBJ1-1; 8 bases agree with TRBD1. The receptor was isolated from a human donor who received an intestinal transplant. The CDR3, as DNA: TGTGCCAGCAGTTTAGACAGGGGTGGAATGAACACTGAAGCTTTCTTT. Protein product: CASSLDRGGMNTEAFF. The variable domain in full, completed from reference TRBV2 and TRBJ1-1, reads EPEVTQTPSHQVTQMGQEVILRCVPISNHLYFYWYRQILGQKVEFLVSFYNNEISEKSEIFDDQFSVERPDGSNFTLKIRSTKLEDSAMYFCASSLDRGGMNTEAFFGQGTRLTVV.